These 12 T cell receptor beta chains were sequenced from one sample in a study of cytomegalovirus exposure and HLA in healthy donors. Researchers ran the PCR with 60 Vbeta and 13 Jbeta primers. Data came from immunoSEQ multiplex PCR; TCRdb stores just in-frame clones and leaves some out. In the table there are tens of thousands of clones, 85% of which are singletons. The sample comprised PBMCs. These receptors originate from a female donor in good health and CMV-seronegative.

The rearrangement joins TRBV30 to TRBJ1-1, with D possibly being TRBD1 (6 bases). The V and J ends lost 4 bases and 4 bases respectively, with 13 bases between them. This CDR3 has 13 residues. Germline assignment: CDR1 GTSNPN and CDR2 SVGIG (reference sequence). The CDR3 DNA reads as TGTGCCTGGACCAAGGGGGAGGGCACTGAAGCTTTCTTT. Protein sequence: CAWTKGEGTEAFF.

This clone was recorded only once. The chain is built from TRBV7-9 and TRBJ2-2, with 7 bases matching TRBD2. CDR1 is SEHNR and CDR2 is FQNEAQ in the germline V gene (reference sequence). There are 13 residues in the CDR3. J was trimmed by 6 bases and V by 5 bases; bases with no gene match: 3. The CDR3 DNA sequence: TGTGCCAGCAGCCCCCGGGAGGCCGGGGAGCTGTTTTTT. It codes for CASSPREAGELFF.

This chain connects TRBV6-1 to TRBJ1-4, with 7 bases identical to TRBD1. Germline V CDR1 and CDR2: MNHNS, SASEGT. This CDR3 has 14 residues. V lost 1 base and J lost 8; bases outside the gene matches: 4. Here the CDR3 DNA reads TGTGCCAGCAGTGAAGGACAGGGAGGAGAAAAACTGTTTTTT. Translated: CASSEGQGGEKLFF.

Written as DNA, the CDR3 is TGTGCCAGCAGTTTGGGGTCGGGGGGTGAAAAACTGTTTTTT. It specifies CASSLGSGGEKLFF. J is TRBJ1-4 and V is TRBV25-1; tentative D call: TRBD1 (5 bases). Germline V gene sequence: CDR1 MGHDK, CDR2 SYGVNS. V was trimmed by 5 bases and J by 7 bases, leaving 14 bases between them. CDR3 length: 14 amino acids.

This sequence joins TRBV15 and TRBJ2-1; no reliable D call. V dropped 5 bases and J dropped 9 bases, with 8 bases sitting between them. Per the germline V gene, CDR1 is LNHNV and CDR2 is YYDKDF (reference sequence). This CDR3 region has 11 residues. CDR3 loop: CATSSGSEQFF. CDR3 DNA: TGTGCCACCAGCTCAGGTAGTGAGCAGTTCTTC.

This chain links TRBV19 with TRBJ2-7, with D tentatively TRBD2 (7 bases). CDR3 length equals 17 residues. CDR1 and CDR2 (germline): LNHDA, SQIVND (reference sequence). Trimming cost V 3 bases and J 4 bases, with 22 bases left between them. CDR3 sequence: CASSMSFGGADVYEQYF. The CDR3 nucleotides are TGTGCCAGTAGTATGTCCTTTGGGGGGGCCGATGTGTACGAGCAGTACTTC.

This chain joins TRBV7-2 and TRBJ2-7; 11 bases are shared with TRBD1. This CDR3 region has 16 residues. Unmatched junction bases numbered 8, after V lost 1 base and J lost 6 bases. Germline CDR1 is SGHTA and CDR2 is FQGNSA. The CDR3 is CASSLGGQGVNAEQYF. The CDR3 bases are TGTGCCAGCAGCTTAGGGGGACAGGGGGTAAATGCCGAGCAGTACTTC.

This rearrangement joins TRBV19 to TRBJ1-2; tentative D call: TRBD1 (5 bases). The V and J ends lost 3 bases and 4 bases respectively, with 12 bases between them. Germline lookup yields CDR1 LNHDA and CDR2 SQIVND (reference sequence). This CDR3 is 14 amino acids long. Written as DNA, the CDR3 is TGTGCCAGTAGTATGGAGGGACGGACCTATGGCTACACCTTC. Translation gives CASSMEGRTYGYTF.

The table lists this clone with a few counts. This chain uses TRBV7-6 with TRBJ2-7, with 14 bases fitting TRBD2. This CDR3 is 20 amino acids long. CDR1 SGHVS and CDR2 FNYEAQ come from the germline V gene. V lost 1 base, J lost 7 bases, and 18 bases stayed unmatched. The CDR3, as DNA: TGTGCCAGCAGCTTAGTGACCGGGACTAGCGGGAGAGGGGGGTTGGGAGAGCAGTACTTC. It is translated as CASSLVTGTSGRGGLGEQYF. The complete variable domain, with remaining parts taken from reference TRBV7-6 and TRBJ2-7, reads GAGVSQSPRYKVTKRGQDVALRCDPISGHVSLYWYRQALGQGPEFLTYFNYEAQQDKSGLPNDRFSAERPEGSISTLTIQRTEQRDSAMYRCASSLVTGTSGRGGLGEQYFGPGTRLTVT.

The rearrangement uses TRBV12-1 and TRBJ2-5; the D call in the table, TRBD2, was not verified against the DNA. TRBV12-1 is marked as a pseudogene. CDR3 size: 15 residues. The CDR3 region is CASSSGLAGIETQYF. CDR3 in DNA: TGTGCCAGCAGCTCCGGACTAGCGGGGATAGAGACCCAGTACTTC.

The gene calls are TRBV18 and TRBJ2-5, with 9 positions matching TRBD1. Germline assignment: CDR1 KGHSH and CDR2 LQKENI. V gave up 2 bases and J gave up 5 bases; unmatched junction bases: 6. This CDR3 is 15 amino acids long. CDR3 region: CASSPGTGSRETQYF. In nucleotides, the CDR3 is TGTGCCAGCTCACCAGGGACAGGGAGTAGGGAGACCCAGTACTTC.

A few counts support this clone. The J gene is TRBJ2-1, the V gene TRBV19; D may be TRBD1 (5 bases). V was clipped by 2 bases and J by 0 bases, with 8 bases between them. From germline, CDR1 is LNHDA and CDR2 SQIVND (reference sequence). The CDR3 runs 15 residues. The CDR3 nucleotides are TGTGCCAGTAGTATAACCGACAGCTCCTACAATGAGCAGTTCTTC. Its translation: CASSITDSSYNEQFF.